What follows are 20 T cell receptor beta chains derived from one specimen sequenced in a study of Graves' ophthalmopathy and Graves' hyperthyroidism. Investigators amplified TCR beta CDR3 regions from RNA transcripts. First-round RT-PCR relied on HTBI primers, and a second-round multiplex PCR came next. TCRdb independently ran MiXCR on the multiplex PCR reads; one entry per CDR3 protein. The sample lists some 240,000 distinct CDR3 sequences; 40% to 50% were seen once. The sequencing sample was made of peripheral blood. These receptors were obtained from an adult man with Graves' ophthalmopathy.

The chain couples TRBV2 to TRBJ1-1, with unresolved D. Germline lookup yields CDR1 SNHLY and CDR2 FYNNEI. The V end was cut by 7 bases, the J end by 0 bases, with 9 bases between. The CDR3 is made up of 13 amino acids. The CDR3, as DNA: TGTGCCAGCATCAGGAGCGTGAACACTGAAGCTTTCTTT. Amino acids: CASIRSVNTEAFF.

This chain joins TRBV7-9 and TRBJ2-2, with D perhaps being TRBD1 or TRBD2 (5 bases each). Germline-derived CDR1 and CDR2 are SEHNR and FQNEAQ (reference sequence). The CDR3 totals 13 residues. Deletions cut 10 bases from V and 1 base from J, with 10 bases between. CDR3 sequence reads: CAKGTGNTGELFF. The CDR3 DNA reads TGTGCCAAAGGGACGGGGAACACCGGGGAGCTGTTTTTT.

This clonotype was detected only once. Germline and junction disagree at one end, which may indicate a read error. The chain recombines TRBV7-3 with TRBJ1-4; TRBD1 matches at 7 bases. CDR3 size: 16 residues. The germline CDR1 and CDR2 sequences are SGHTA and FQGTGA. CDR3 residues: CASSQDGTDGIEKLFF. The CDR3 region has the DNA TGCGCCAGCAGCCAGGATGGGACAGACGGGATTGAAAAACTGTTTTTT.

On this clonotype itself: A much larger clonotype is one base distant, so this may be a read error. The rearrangement links TRBV20-1 to TRBJ1-5; no clear D. The V end lost 3 bases, the J end lost 5 bases, and 17 bases lay between the germline ends. The CDR3 consists of 15 residues. The germline gives CDR1 DFQATT, CDR2 SNEGSKA (reference sequence). The CDR3 loop is CSASDPSGMDQPQHF. Written as DNA, the CDR3 is TGCAGTGCTAGCGATCCCTCGGGGATGGATCAGCCCCAGCATTTT.

This clonotype has just one count. One end of the junction does not line up with germline, which may come from a read error. The V and J genes are TRBV7-2 and TRBJ1-2, with TRBD1 matching 7 bases. The germline V gene has CDR1 SGHTA and CDR2 FQGNSA. The CDR3 length is 13 residues. CDR3 loop: CASSPRGTDVFAF. Here the CDR3 DNA reads TGTGCCAGTAGTCCTCGGGGGACAGACGTTTTCGCCTTC.

V is TRBV9 and J is TRBJ1-5; the D is unclear. The CDR3 covers 15 residues. CDR1 and CDR2 from the germline V gene are SGDLS and YYNGEE. Deletions cut 5 bases from V and 3 bases from J, with 15 bases between. The CDR3 spells CASSLQSGSNQPQHF. The DNA for the CDR3 is TGTGCCAGCAGTTTACAGTCAGGCTCCAATCAGCCCCAGCATTTT. The full variable domain, completed using reference TRBV9 and TRBJ1-5, is DSGVTQTPKHLITATGQRVTLRCSPRSGDLSVYWYQQSLDQGLQFLIQYYNGEERAKGNILERFSAQQFPDLHSELNLSSLELGDSALYFCASSLQSGSNQPQHFGDGTRLSIL.

The chain has TRBV7-9 and TRBJ2-5; 7 bases fit TRBD1. This CDR3 has 14 residues. Trimming took 7 bases from V and 5 from J; bases not matched to a gene: 10. Germline loops: CDR1 SEHNR, CDR2 FQNEAQ (reference sequence). The CDR3 nucleotides are TGTGCCAGCAAGGTGCAAGGGGGCCCGGAGACCCAGTACTTC. It specifies CASKVQGGPETQYF.

The sample holds a few counts of this clonotype. The chain joins TRBV7-3 to TRBJ1-4; D possibly corresponds to TRBD1 (5 bases). The V end was cut by 2 bases, the J end by 7 bases, with 14 bases between. Germline loops: CDR1 SGHTA, CDR2 FQGTGA. The CDR3 totals 15 residues. In DNA, the CDR3 is TGTGCCAGCAGCTTACGTGACAGAATCGGTGAAAAACTGTTTTTT. It encodes CASSLRDRIGEKLFF.

The V call is TRBV2, the J call TRBJ2-2; 10 bases are shared with TRBD2. Germline loops: CDR1 SNHLY, CDR2 FYNNEI. V lost 3 bases to trimming and J lost 5 bases; unmatched junction nucleotides: 6. This CDR3 spans 16 amino acids. The CDR3 region has the DNA TGTGCCAGCAGTGAGCTAGCGGGAGTAGTAACCGGGGAGCTGTTTTTT. Its translation: CASSELAGVVTGELFF.

CDR3: CSAPTSENTGELFF. The CDR3 nucleotides read TGCAGTGCTCCGACTAGCGAGAACACCGGGGAGCTGTTTTTT. The chain carries TRBV20-1 and TRBJ2-2, with 8 bases that match TRBD2. Germline CDR1 reads DFQATT; CDR2 reads SNEGSKA (reference sequence). V shed 5 bases and J 1 base; nucleotides not matched to a gene: 3. The CDR3 runs 14 residues.

The V and J genes are TRBV5-4 and TRBJ2-7; no clear D gene. The CDR3 is made up of 13 amino acids. The V end lost 0 bases, the J end lost 0 bases, and 4 bases lay between the germline ends. Looked up from germline, CDR1 is SGHNT and CDR2 is YYREEE (reference sequence). This CDR3 reads CASSLAYSYEQYF. The CDR3 DNA reads as TGTGCCAGCAGCTTGGCGTACTCCTACGAGCAGTACTTC.

As regards this clonotype: Mismatch with germline at one junction end may stem from a read error. This chain links TRBV5-1 with TRBJ1-1, with TRBD1 identical over 8 bases. This CDR3 spans 13 amino acids. Germline lookup yields CDR1 SGHRS and CDR2 YFSETQ. The CDR3 is CASSGDRLFETFF. For the CDR3, the DNA is TGCGCCAGCAGCGGGGACAGGCTCTTTGAAACTTTCTTT.

This clonotype appeared a few times. J is TRBJ1-5 and V is TRBV6-5, with TRBD1 identical over 7 bases. This CDR3 is built from 14 residues. Trimming removed 5 bases from V and 7 bases from J; junction bases left unmatched: 8. Looked up from germline, CDR1 is MNHEY and CDR2 is SVGAGI. DNA of the CDR3: TGTGCCAGCAGTCCGACAGGGTACAGGCAGCCCCAGCATTTT. Amino acids: CASSPTGYRQPQHF.

This clonotype was observed a handful of times. The CDR3 spells CSASSREWTEAFF. The DNA for the CDR3 is TGCAGTGCTTCGTCCAGGGAATGGACTGAAGCTTTCTTT. The chain couples TRBV20-1 to TRBJ1-1; weak D call: TRBD1 (5 bases). The CDR3 is made up of 13 amino acids. Trimming took off 5 bases at V and 5 bases at J, with 15 bases between the two ends. CDR1 and CDR2 from the germline V gene are DFQATT and SNEGSKA (reference sequence).

J is TRBJ2-3 and V is TRBV20-1; the match to TRBD2 covers 8 bases. Trimming removed 3 bases from V and 3 bases from J; junction bases left unmatched: 5. Germline CDR1 and CDR2: DFQATT and SNEGSKA (reference sequence). The CDR3 extends over 14 amino acids. CDR3 nucleotides: TGCAGTGCTAGGGGCGGGGGGAGGACAGATACGCAGTATTTT. Amino acids: CSARGGGRTDTQYF.

Written as DNA, the CDR3 is TGTGCCAGCAGTCCGGACAGGGGGGGGCGTGGGGCCAACGTCCTGACTTTC. It translates to CASSPDRGGRGANVLTF. The chain carries TRBV12-3 or TRBV12-4 and TRBJ2-6, with 10 bases aligning to TRBD1. The CDR3 totals 17 residues. V shed 5 bases and J 3 bases; nucleotides not matched to a gene: 7.

This clonotype was recorded at least ten times. V is TRBV24-1 and J is TRBJ1-1, with 8 bases matching TRBD1. Looked up from germline, CDR1 is KGHDR and CDR2 is SFDVKD. V trimming: 3 bases; J trimming: 10 bases; junction bases outside the gene matches: 3. The CDR3 is made up of 12 amino acids. This chain's CDR3 is CATSDAGQAAFF. In DNA form, the CDR3 reads TGTGCCACCAGTGATGCGGGACAGGCAGCTTTCTTT.

CDR3 in amino acids: CAMSLAGDRSYGYTF. Written as DNA, the CDR3 is TGTGCCATGAGTTTGGCAGGGGACCGTTCCTATGGCTACACCTTC. The chain has TRBV6-5 and TRBJ1-2; a weak D match, TRBD1 (6 bases). V was trimmed by 10 bases and J by 4 bases, leaving 22 bases between them. Germline V gene sequence: CDR1 MNHEY, CDR2 SVGAGI. The length of the CDR3 is 15 residues.

V is TRBV19 and J is TRBJ2-7; D unclear. The CDR3 consists of 14 residues. V was clipped by 3 bases and J by 5 bases, with 14 bases between them. Looked up from germline, CDR1 is LNHDA and CDR2 is SQIVND (reference sequence). The CDR3 nucleotides are TGTGCCAGTAGTATTGGGCAGGTAACGGACGAGCAGTACTTC. Protein product: CASSIGQVTDEQYF.

This clonotype was seen a few times. This chain links TRBV9 with TRBJ2-7, with a possible D match to TRBD1 (5 bases). Germline loops: CDR1 SGDLS, CDR2 YYNGEE. The CDR3 runs 13 residues. V lost 3 bases and J 5 bases, leaving 12 bases between the germline ends. Written as DNA, the CDR3 is TGTGCCAGCAGCGCCCAGGGTGCCGACGAGCAGTACTTC. Its protein is CASSAQGADEQYF.